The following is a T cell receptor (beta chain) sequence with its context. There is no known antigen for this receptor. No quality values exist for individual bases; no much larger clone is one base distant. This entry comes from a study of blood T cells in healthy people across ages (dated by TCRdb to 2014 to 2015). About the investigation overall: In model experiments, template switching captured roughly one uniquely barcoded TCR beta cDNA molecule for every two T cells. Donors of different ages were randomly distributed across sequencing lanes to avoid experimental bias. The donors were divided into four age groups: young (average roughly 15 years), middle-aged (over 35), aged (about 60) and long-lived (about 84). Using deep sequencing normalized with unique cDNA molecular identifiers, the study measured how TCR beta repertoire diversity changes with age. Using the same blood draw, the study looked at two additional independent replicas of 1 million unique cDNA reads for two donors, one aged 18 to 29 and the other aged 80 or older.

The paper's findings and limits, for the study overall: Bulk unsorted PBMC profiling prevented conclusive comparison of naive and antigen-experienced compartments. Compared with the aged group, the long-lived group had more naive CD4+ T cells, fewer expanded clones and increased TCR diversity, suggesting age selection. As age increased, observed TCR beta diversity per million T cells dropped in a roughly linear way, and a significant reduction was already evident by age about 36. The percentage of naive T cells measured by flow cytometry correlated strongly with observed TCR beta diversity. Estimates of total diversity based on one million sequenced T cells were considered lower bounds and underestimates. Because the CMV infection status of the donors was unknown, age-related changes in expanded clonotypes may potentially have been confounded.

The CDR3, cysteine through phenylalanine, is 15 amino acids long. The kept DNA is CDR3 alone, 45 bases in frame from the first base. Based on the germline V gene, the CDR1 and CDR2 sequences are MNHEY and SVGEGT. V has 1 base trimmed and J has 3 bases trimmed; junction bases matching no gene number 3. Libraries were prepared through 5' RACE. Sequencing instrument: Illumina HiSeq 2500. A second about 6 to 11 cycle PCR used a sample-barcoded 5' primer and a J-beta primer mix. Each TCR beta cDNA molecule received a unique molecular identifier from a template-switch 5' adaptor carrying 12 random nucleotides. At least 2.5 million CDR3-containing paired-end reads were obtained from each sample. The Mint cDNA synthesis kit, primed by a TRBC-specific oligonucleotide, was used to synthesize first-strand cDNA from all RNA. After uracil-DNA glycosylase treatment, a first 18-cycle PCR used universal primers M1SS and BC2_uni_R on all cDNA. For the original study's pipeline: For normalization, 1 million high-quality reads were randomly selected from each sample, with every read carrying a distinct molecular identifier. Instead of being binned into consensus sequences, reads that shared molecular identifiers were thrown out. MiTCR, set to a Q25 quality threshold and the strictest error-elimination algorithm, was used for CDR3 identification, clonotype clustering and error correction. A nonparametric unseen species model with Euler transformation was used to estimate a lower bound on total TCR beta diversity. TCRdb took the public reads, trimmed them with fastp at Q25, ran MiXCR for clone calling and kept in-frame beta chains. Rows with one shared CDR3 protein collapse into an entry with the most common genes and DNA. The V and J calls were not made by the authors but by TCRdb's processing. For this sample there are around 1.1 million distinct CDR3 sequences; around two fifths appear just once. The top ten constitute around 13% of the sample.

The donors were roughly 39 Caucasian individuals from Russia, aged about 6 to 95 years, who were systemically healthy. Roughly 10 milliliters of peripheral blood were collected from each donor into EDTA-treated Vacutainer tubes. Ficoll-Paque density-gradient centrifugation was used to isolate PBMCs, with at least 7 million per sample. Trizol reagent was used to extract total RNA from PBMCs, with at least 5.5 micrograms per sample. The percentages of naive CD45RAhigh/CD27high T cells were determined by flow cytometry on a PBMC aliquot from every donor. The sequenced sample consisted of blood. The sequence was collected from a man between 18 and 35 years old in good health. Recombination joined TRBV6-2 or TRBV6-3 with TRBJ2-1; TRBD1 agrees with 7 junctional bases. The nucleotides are TGTGCCAGCAGTTACTGGGACAGATTCTACAATGAGCAGTTCTTC. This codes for CASSYWDRFYNEQFF.